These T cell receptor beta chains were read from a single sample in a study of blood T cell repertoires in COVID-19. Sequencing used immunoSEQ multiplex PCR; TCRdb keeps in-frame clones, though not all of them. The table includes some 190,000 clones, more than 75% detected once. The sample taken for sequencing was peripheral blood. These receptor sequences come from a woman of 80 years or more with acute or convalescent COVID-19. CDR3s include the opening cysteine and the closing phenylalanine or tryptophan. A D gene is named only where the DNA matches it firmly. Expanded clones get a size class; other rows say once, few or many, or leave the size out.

cdr3_aa: CASSFVMSTGELFF
cdr3_nt: TGTGCCAGCAGTTTTGTGATGAGCACCGGGGAGCTGTTTTTT
j_call: TRBJ2-2
v_call: TRBV28
d_call: NA
clone_size: NA

cdr3_aa: CASTQAGSDTQYF
cdr3_nt: TGCGCCAGCACCCAGGCGGGATCAGATACGCAGTATTTT
j_call: TRBJ2-3
v_call: TRBV5-1
d_call: NA
clone_size: NA

cdr3_aa: CASSSGQGSNQPQHF
cdr3_nt: TGTGCCAGCAGCTCAGGACAGGGCAGCAATCAGCCCCAGCATTTT
j_call: TRBJ1-5
v_call: TRBV25-1
d_call: TRBD1
clone_size: NA

cdr3_aa: CASSYSRELSQFF
cdr3_nt: TGTGCCAGCAGTTACTCGCGGGAATTGTCGCAGTTCTTC
j_call: TRBJ2-1
v_call: TRBV6-2/TRBV6-3
d_call: NA
clone_size: once

cdr3_aa: CASHWTDRNTEAFF
cdr3_nt: TGTGCCAGCCACTGGACGGACAGGAACACTGAAGCTTTCTTT
j_call: TRBJ1-1
v_call: TRBV6-5
d_call: NA
clone_size: few

cdr3_aa: CASSLSQGAPFGNEKLFF
cdr3_nt: TGCGCCAGCAGCTTGTCCCAGGGGGCGCCTTTTGGTAATGAAAAACTGTTTTTT
j_call: TRBJ1-4
v_call: TRBV5-1
d_call: TRBD1
clone_size: NA

cdr3_aa: CASSLGQPKETQYF
cdr3_nt: TGTGCCAGCTCTCTAGGACAGCCAAAAGAGACCCAGTACTTC
j_call: TRBJ2-5
v_call: TRBV18
d_call: NA
clone_size: once

cdr3_aa: CASSRGSLGTDTQYF
cdr3_nt: TGTGCCAGCAGCCGAGGGTCCTTGGGCACAGATACGCAGTATTTT
j_call: TRBJ2-3
v_call: TRBV7-9
d_call: NA
clone_size: NA

cdr3_aa: CASSLVGGPTDTQYF
cdr3_nt: TGTGCCAGCAGCTTAGTAGGGGGTCCAACAGATACGCAGTATTTT
j_call: TRBJ2-3
v_call: TRBV7-2
d_call: NA
clone_size: few

cdr3_aa: CVGALSPREETQYF
cdr3_nt: TGCGTCGGAGCGTTGTCTCCACGTGAGGAGACCCAGTACTTC
j_call: TRBJ2-5
v_call: TRBV29-1
d_call: NA
clone_size: NA

cdr3_aa: CASSFIGEGGEKLFF
cdr3_nt: TGTGCCAGCAGCTTTATTGGGGAAGGAGGCGAAAAACTGTTTTTT
j_call: TRBJ1-4
v_call: TRBV7-6
d_call: NA
clone_size: NA

cdr3_aa: CATNERPQHF
cdr3_nt: TGTGCCACCAATGAGAGGCCCCAGCATTTT
j_call: TRBJ1-5
v_call: TRBV28
d_call: NA
clone_size: NA

cdr3_aa: CASSWTGTDTQYF
cdr3_nt: TGCGCCAGCAGCTGGACAGGGACAGATACGCAGTATTTT
j_call: TRBJ2-3
v_call: TRBV5-1
d_call: TRBD1
clone_size: NA

cdr3_aa: CSGLGTGTEKLFF
cdr3_nt: TGCAGCGGCCTCGGGACAGGGACTGAAAAACTGTTTTTT
j_call: TRBJ1-4
v_call: TRBV29-1
d_call: TRBD1
clone_size: NA

cdr3_aa: CASSLRLAGGPGEQYF
cdr3_nt: TGTGCCAGCAGCCTTAGACTAGCGGGAGGGCCTGGTGAGCAGTACTTC
j_call: TRBJ2-7
v_call: TRBV3-1/TRBV3-2
d_call: TRBD2
clone_size: few

cdr3_aa: CASSHQGAGNTEAFF
cdr3_nt: TGCGCCAGCAGCCATCAGGGGGCGGGGAACACTGAAGCTTTCTTT
j_call: TRBJ1-1
v_call: TRBV4-1
d_call: TRBD1
clone_size: once

cdr3_aa: CASSRQGAVDTEAFF
cdr3_nt: TGCGCCAGCAGCCGACAGGGCGCGGTGGACACTGAAGCTTTCTTT
j_call: TRBJ1-1
v_call: TRBV4-3
d_call: TRBD1
clone_size: NA

cdr3_aa: CASSPPGGTGNSPLHF
cdr3_nt: TGTGCCAGCAGCCCCCCGGGGGGGACAGGGAACTCACCCCTCCACTTT
j_call: TRBJ1-6
v_call: TRBV7-9
d_call: TRBD1
clone_size: few

cdr3_aa: CAISGNFNTEAFF
cdr3_nt: TGTGCCATCAGTGGTAACTTTAACACTGAAGCTTTCTTT
j_call: TRBJ1-1
v_call: TRBV10-3
d_call: NA
clone_size: NA

cdr3_aa: CASTAYNEQFF
cdr3_nt: TGTGCCAGCACCGCGTACAATGAGCAGTTCTTC
j_call: TRBJ2-1
v_call: TRBV6-5
d_call: NA
clone_size: NA

cdr3_aa: CASSLVVQGYHEQFF
cdr3_nt: TGTGCCAGCAGCTTAGTCGTGCAGGGGTACCATGAGCAGTTCTTC
j_call: TRBJ2-1
v_call: TRBV11-2
d_call: NA
clone_size: NA

cdr3_aa: CASSLQGRGAFF
cdr3_nt: TGTGCCAGCAGCTTACAGGGCCGGGGGGCTTTCTTT
j_call: TRBJ1-1
v_call: TRBV11-2
d_call: NA
clone_size: few

cdr3_aa: CASSLQATAGTGELFF
cdr3_nt: TGCGCCAGCAGCTTGCAGGCCACCGCCGGCACCGGGGAGCTGTTTTTT
j_call: TRBJ2-2
v_call: TRBV5-1
d_call: NA
clone_size: NA

cdr3_aa: CASSQDLRQVRGYTF
cdr3_nt: TGCGCCAGCAGCCAAGATCTACGGCAGGTCAGGGGCTACACCTTC
j_call: TRBJ1-2
v_call: TRBV4-3
d_call: NA
clone_size: once

cdr3_aa: CASSVDRDFIEAFF
cdr3_nt: TGTGCCAGCAGTGTAGACAGGGATTTCATCGAAGCTTTCTTT
j_call: TRBJ1-1
v_call: TRBV28
d_call: TRBD1
clone_size: NA

cdr3_aa: CASSLSGTGGFEQYF
cdr3_nt: TGTGCCAGTAGTCTGTCCGGGACAGGGGGCTTCGAGCAGTACTTC
j_call: TRBJ2-7
v_call: TRBV19
d_call: TRBD1
clone_size: NA

cdr3_aa: CASVTGETEAFF
cdr3_nt: TGTGCCAGCGTCACCGGGGAAACTGAAGCTTTCTTT
j_call: TRBJ1-1
v_call: TRBV18
d_call: NA
clone_size: NA

cdr3_aa: CASEGEYNEQFF
cdr3_nt: TGTGCCAGCGAAGGGGAATACAATGAGCAGTTCTTC
j_call: TRBJ2-1
v_call: TRBV2
d_call: NA
clone_size: once

cdr3_aa: CASSLGTLHNSPLHF
cdr3_nt: TGTGCCAGCAGTCTAGGGACACTTCATAATTCACCCCTCCACTTT
j_call: TRBJ1-6
v_call: TRBV6-5
d_call: NA
clone_size: once

cdr3_aa: CASSSRGYNIQYF
cdr3_nt: TGTGCCAGTAGTTCCAGGGGATATAACATTCAGTACTTC
j_call: TRBJ2-4
v_call: TRBV19
d_call: NA
clone_size: NA

cdr3_aa: CASSPSTGTFSANYGYTF
cdr3_nt: TGTGCCAGCTCACCTAGCACCGGGACATTTTCGGCTAACTATGGCTACACCTTC
j_call: TRBJ1-2
v_call: TRBV18
d_call: NA
clone_size: NA

cdr3_aa: CASSAEMETQYF
cdr3_nt: TGTGCCAGCTCGGCAGAAATGGAGACCCAGTACTTC
j_call: TRBJ2-5
v_call: TRBV18
d_call: NA
clone_size: NA

cdr3_aa: CASRPGTDVSPLHF
cdr3_nt: TGTGCCAGCAGGCCGGGAACAGACGTATCACCCCTCCACTTT
j_call: TRBJ1-6
v_call: TRBV28
d_call: NA
clone_size: NA

cdr3_aa: CASSIGRQGWYEQYF
cdr3_nt: TGTGCCAGTAGTATTGGAAGACAGGGTTGGTACGAGCAGTACTTC
j_call: TRBJ2-7
v_call: TRBV19
d_call: TRBD1
clone_size: NA